This is a list of T cell receptor beta chains from one sample in a study of cytotoxic CD8 clonotypes in ibrutinib-treated CLL. The assay was immunoSEQ multiplex PCR, and TCRdb's table has in-frame clones only and misses some. The table records approximately 350,000 clones, over 55% of them present only once. The sample in question was PBMCs, obtained after 36 months of ibrutinib treatment. Source of these receptors: a human donor with chronic lymphocytic leukemia. The CDR3 runs from the conserved cysteine through the conserved F or W. Fields, in order: J gene, D gene, V gene, clone size, CDR3 DNA, CDR3 protein. A D gene is named only where the DNA matches it firmly. The size field is filled for only some rows; it gives once, few, many or a size class.

J: TRBJ1-1; D: .; V: TRBV6-6; size: .; DNA: TGTGCCAGCAGCCGAGACATTTTAGATGAAGCTTTCTTT; CDR3: CASSRDILDEAFF
J: TRBJ1-2; D: TRBD1; V: TRBV10-3; size: .; DNA: TGTGCCACCCGGACAGGGGATAACTATGGCTACACCTTC; CDR3: CATRTGDNYGYTF
J: TRBJ1-2; D: .; V: TRBV29-1; size: .; DNA: TGCAGCGTTGCACTGACCCCCTTACAGGGCCTTGTCTATGGCTACACCTTC; CDR3: CSVALTPLQGLVYGYTF
J: TRBJ2-2; D: .; V: TRBV29-1; size: .; DNA: TGCAGCGTTGTAGACTCGAACAGGAACGGGGAGCTGTTTTTT; CDR3: CSVVDSNRNGELFF
J: TRBJ2-7; D: .; V: TRBV29-1; size: few; DNA: TGCAGCGTTGCCCAGGGCCCCTACGAGCAGTACTTC; CDR3: CSVAQGPYEQYF
J: TRBJ2-5; D: TRBD2; V: TRBV5-4; size: .; DNA: TGTGCCAGCAGCTTGGAGCTAGCGGGAACCCAAGAGACCCAGTACTTC; CDR3: CASSLELAGTQETQYF
J: TRBJ2-3; D: .; V: TRBV6-5; size: .; DNA: TGTGCCAGCAGTTTCGGGAGTCTAGATACGCAGTATTTT; CDR3: CASSFGSLDTQYF
J: TRBJ1-2; D: TRBD1; V: TRBV7-9; size: once; DNA: TGTGCCAGCAGCCCCAGGGGGACAGGTTCTAACTATGGCTACACCTTC; CDR3: CASSPRGTGSNYGYTF
J: TRBJ2-3; D: .; V: TRBV29-1; size: .; DNA: TGCAGCGTTGGTCAGGGCGGAGATACGCAGTATTTT; CDR3: CSVGQGGDTQYF
J: TRBJ1-5; D: .; V: TRBV7-3; size: few; DNA: TGTGCCAGCAGCTTCTCAGTCAATCAGCCCCAGCATTTT; CDR3: CASSFSVNQPQHF